The 28 T cell receptor beta chains listed next were all sequenced from one sample in a study of control samples from healthy donors and cancer patients. Generated by immunoSEQ multiplex PCR, the TCRdb table keeps only in-frame clones and is missing some. Among more than 70,000 clones listed, about nine tenths were seen once. Material: blood. Receptors originate from a woman in her 30s in good health.

The chain couples TRBV12-3 or TRBV12-4 to TRBJ1-1, with a weak D call TRBD1 (5 bases). Trimming left V 3 bases short and J 8 bases short, with 13 bases between. There are 13 residues in the CDR3. DNA for the CDR3: TGTGCCAGCAGTTTTAGCAGGGCGTCGGAAGCTTTCTTT. This translates into CASSFSRASEAFF.

CDR3 in amino acids: CASSLGAGANVLTF. DNA for the CDR3: TGTGCCAGCAGCTTGGGCGCTGGGGCCAACGTCCTGACTTTC. This sequence joins TRBV7-7 and TRBJ2-6; no clear D gene. V was pared by 3 bases and J by 2 bases, with 5 bases between. Germline CDR1 SSHAT, CDR2 FNYEAQ (reference sequence). CDR3 length: 14 amino acids. The full variable domain, its missing parts supplied by reference TRBV7-7 and TRBJ2-6, is GAGVSQSPRYKVTKRGQDVTLRCDPISSHATLYWYQQALGQGPEFLTYFNYEAQPDKSGLPSDRFSAERPEGSISTLTIQRTEQRDSAMYRCASSLGAGANVLTFGAGSRLTVL.

V and J are TRBV28 and TRBJ1-1, with a weak D call TRBD1 (6 bases). The germline gives CDR1 MDHEN, CDR2 SYDVKM. Trimming pared 5 bases from V and 3 bases from J, leaving 16 bases between. The CDR3 length is 15 residues. In DNA form, the CDR3 reads TGTGCCAGCAGTCCCCTTCGGGGGCTTCACACTGAAGCTTTCTTT. Its translation: CASSPLRGLHTEAFF.

The chain is built from TRBV6-6 and TRBJ1-1, with a possible D match to TRBD1 (6 bases). Trimming left V 0 bases short and J 2 bases short, with 7 bases between. Germline V gene data show CDR1 as MNHNY and CDR2 as SVGAGI (reference sequence). CDR3 size: 14 residues. Written as DNA, the CDR3 is TGTGCCAGCAGTTACTCGACAGGAAACACTGAAGCTTTCTTT. Its translation is CASSYSTGNTEAFF.

J is TRBJ2-7 and V is TRBV14, with D maybe TRBD2 (5 bases). The ends were cut back, 0 bases at V and 4 bases at J, with 13 bases in the middle. The germline CDR1 and CDR2 sequences are SGHDN and FVKESK. The CDR3 sequence is 15 residues long. The CDR3 DNA reads TGTGCCAGCAGCCAAGATAGTATAAGAGGGTACGAGCAGTACTTC. Translating gives CASSQDSIRGYEQYF.

This chain joins TRBV2 and TRBJ2-1; 11 nucleotides match TRBD2. CDR1 is SNHLY, CDR2 FYNNEI, per germline. The CDR3 runs 16 residues. The J segment lost 8 bases and the V segment lost 3 bases, leaving 9 bases of the junction unmatched. The CDR3 sequence: CASSDILAGGRDEQFF. The CDR3 bases are TGTGCCAGCAGTGACATCCTAGCGGGAGGTCGGGATGAGCAGTTCTTC. Filled out from reference TRBV2 and TRBJ2-1, the complete variable domain reads EPEVTQTPSHQVTQMGQEVILRCVPISNHLYFYWYRQILGQKVEFLVSFYNNEISEKSEIFDDQFSVERPDGSNFTLKIRSTKLEDSAMYFCASSDILAGGRDEQFFGPGTRLTVL.

V is TRBV18 and J is TRBJ1-1; tentatively, D is TRBD1 (6 bases). The CDR3 totals 15 residues. The germline V gene encodes CDR1 KGHSH and CDR2 LQKENI. V lost 3 bases and J lost 1, with 12 bases in between. For the CDR3, the DNA is TGTGCCAGCTCACCTCGGGACACCGGGAACACTGAAGCTTTCTTT. Protein sequence: CASSPRDTGNTEAFF.

The gene calls are TRBV4-2 and TRBJ2-2; no firm D call. The CDR3 contains 17 residues. Germline assignment: CDR1 LGHNA and CDR2 YNFKEQ. V was clipped by 1 base and J by 1 base, with 13 bases between them. CDR3 protein: CASSQGSIIMNTGELFF. The CDR3 bases are TGTGCCAGCAGCCAAGGATCCATAATCATGAACACCGGGGAGCTGTTTTTT.

The V gene is TRBV11-3, the J gene TRBJ2-1; 8 positions agree with TRBD2. Germline V CDR1 and CDR2: SGHNT, YENEEA. The junction had 6 bases not matched to a gene; V was cut back by 5 bases and J by 9 bases. The CDR3 extends over 13 amino acids. The CDR3: CASSEREIGEQFF. The CDR3, as DNA: TGTGCCAGCAGCGAGCGGGAGATCGGTGAGCAGTTCTTC.

The rearrangement links TRBV3-1 (or the pseudogene TRBV3-2) to TRBJ2-4; TRBD1 might be the D (6 bases). Per the germline V gene, CDR1 is LGHDT and CDR2 is YNNKEL (reference sequence). Trimming pared 1 base from V and 1 base from J, leaving 20 bases between. The CDR3 is 19 amino acids. The CDR3 loop is CASSQVRRYREFAKNIQYF. CDR3 DNA sequence: TGTGCCAGCAGCCAAGTCCGCCGATACAGGGAGTTTGCCAAAAACATTCAGTACTTC.

The V call is TRBV7-2, the J call TRBJ1-5; no reliable D call. With 2 bases removed from V and 3 bases from J, the gap between germline ends came to 11 bases. CDR3 size: 15 residues. Germline V lookup: CDR1 SGHTA, CDR2 FQGNSA. The CDR3 nucleotides read TGTGCCAGCAGCTTAACTTCTGGACCCAATCAGCCCCAGCATTTT. This encodes CASSLTSGPNQPQHF.

The J gene is TRBJ2-1, the V gene TRBV12-5; 12 bases match TRBD1. Trimming at V came to 5 bases and at J to 0 bases, leaving 8 bases not matched to a gene. Germline V gives CDR1 LGHNT, CDR2 FRNRAP. The CDR3 consists of 18 residues. CDR3 in amino acids: CASGTGQGAGSSYNEQFF. The CDR3 nucleotides read TGTGCTAGTGGTACGGGACAGGGGGCGGGAAGCTCCTACAATGAGCAGTTCTTC.

CDR3 region: CASSLLTGGETQYF. CDR3 DNA: TGTGCCAGCAGCTTACTAACAGGAGGAGAGACCCAGTACTTC. The chain links TRBV7-9 to TRBJ2-5, with D possibly being TRBD1 or TRBD2 (5 bases each). The V gene lost 2 bases and the J gene lost 4 bases, with 11 bases spanning the gap. Germline CDR1 reads SEHNR; CDR2 reads FQNEAQ (reference sequence). The CDR3 is 14 residues long.

The chain joins TRBV18 to TRBJ1-2; D might be TRBD1 (6 bases). CDR1 and CDR2 (germline): KGHSH, LQKENI. V dropped 2 bases and J dropped 7 bases, with 11 bases sitting between them. The CDR3 extends over 13 amino acids. CDR3 sequence (DNA): TGTGCCAGCTCACCAACAGGGAAGGGTGGCTACACCTTC. Translation gives CASSPTGKGGYTF.

The chain joins TRBV7-9 to TRBJ1-5; 10 bases are a match to TRBD1. CDR3 size: 15 residues. Germline V lookup: CDR1 SEHNR, CDR2 FQNEAQ (reference sequence). Unmatched junction bases numbered 5, after V lost 3 bases and J lost 6 bases. The CDR3 loop reads CASSLGDRGGQPQHF. CDR3 DNA: TGTGCCAGCAGCTTGGGGGACAGGGGAGGTCAGCCCCAGCATTTT.

This sequence joins TRBV12-5 and TRBJ2-3; unclear D gene. Germline CDR1 and CDR2: LGHNT and FRNRAP. The CDR3 runs 15 residues. V gave up 3 bases and J gave up 3 bases, with 13 bases separating them. This CDR3 reads CASGLGGVSTDTQYF. The DNA for the CDR3 is TGTGCTAGTGGTTTAGGTGGGGTGTCGACAGATACGCAGTATTTT. Based on the CDR3 plus reference TRBV12-5 and TRBJ2-3, the full variable domain is DARVTQTPRHKVTEMGQEVTMRCQPILGHNTVFWYRQTMMQGLELLAYFRNRAPLDDSGMPKDRFSAEMPDATLATLKIQPSEPRDSAVYFCASGLGGVSTDTQYFGPGTRLTVL.

The chain is built from TRBV28 and TRBJ1-6; D is ambiguous. This CDR3 is built from 17 residues. CDR1 is MDHEN, CDR2 SYDVKM, per germline. Trimming left V 5 bases short and J 6 bases short, with 20 bases between. The CDR3 DNA follows: TGTGCCAGCAGTGCCCTGGTCAGTGGAAGTATTAATTCACCCCTCCACTTT. Protein: CASSALVSGSINSPLHF.

The chain couples TRBV6-4 to TRBJ2-6; D gene uncertain. CDR1 is MRHNA, CDR2 SNTAGT, per germline. The CDR3 has 14 amino acids. V lost 3 bases, J lost 1 base, and 4 bases lay in between. CDR3 residues: CASSEGSGANVLTF. CDR3 nucleotide sequence: TGTGCCAGCAGTGAAGGGTCTGGGGCCAACGTCCTGACTTTC.

This clone was observed a single time. This chain connects TRBV18 to TRBJ1-3, with 7 bases lining up with TRBD1. V was pared by 2 bases and J by 1 base, with 5 bases of the junction left unmatched. The CDR3 sequence is 16 residues long. CDR1 KGHSH and CDR2 LQKENI come from the germline V gene. CDR3: CASSPKAGGSGNTIYF. The CDR3 nucleotides are TGTGCCAGCTCACCAAAGGCAGGGGGGTCTGGAAACACCATATATTTT.

Only a few counts were recorded for this clone. The J gene is TRBJ1-1, the V gene TRBV7-8; D is uncertain. CDR1 SGHVS and CDR2 FQNEAQ come from the germline V gene. V was clipped by 1 base and J by 0 bases, with 9 bases between them. The CDR3 extends over 15 amino acids. CDR3 nucleotides: TGTGCCAGCAGCTTAGTTACCACGGTGAACACTGAAGCTTTCTTT. Translation: CASSLVTTVNTEAFF. Full variable domain (outside the CDR3, taken from reference TRBV7-8 and TRBJ1-1): GAGVSQSPRYKVAKRGQDVALRCDPISGHVSLFWYQQALGQGPEFLTYFQNEAQLDKSGLPSDRFFAERPEGSVSTLKIQRTQQEDSAVYLCASSLVTTVNTEAFFGQGTRLTVV.

V usage is TRBV21-1 and J usage is TRBJ2-5; the table gives TRBD1 as D, unverified against the DNA. TRBV21-1 is a listed pseudogene. The CDR3 has 17 residues. The CDR3 here is CASFEIEDRGWRETQYF. CDR3 bases: TGTGCCAGCTTCGAAATCGAGGACAGGGGATGGCGAGAGACCCAGTACTTC.

The chain has TRBV14 and TRBJ1-2, with D perhaps matching TRBD1 (6 bases). CDR1 is SGHDN, CDR2 FVKESK, per germline. Deletions cut 0 bases from V and 4 bases from J, with 21 bases between. The CDR3 runs 18 residues. This CDR3 is CASSQDTEEQGLSYGYTF. The CDR3 region has the DNA TGTGCCAGCAGCCAAGATACCGAGGAACAGGGCCTATCCTATGGCTACACCTTC.

V gene TRBV30 combines with J gene TRBJ2-2; 11 bases match TRBD2. Germline CDR1 reads GTSNPN; CDR2 reads SVGIG (reference sequence). J was trimmed by 10 bases and V by 2 bases; bases with no gene match: 9. The CDR3 length is 15 residues. This CDR3 reads CAWSSQPGLAEELFF. The CDR3 DNA reads TGTGCCTGGAGTTCACAACCGGGACTAGCGGAGGAGCTGTTTTTT.

The V call is TRBV12-3 or TRBV12-4, the J call TRBJ1-2; the D is unclear. This CDR3 is 13 amino acids long. Trimming removed 5 bases at V and 8 bases at J, with 15 bases between. Here the CDR3 reads CASSRTGAAGYTF. The CDR3 DNA sequence: TGTGCCAGCAGTCGGACGGGCGCTGCGGGCTACACCTTC.

V and J are TRBV18 and TRBJ2-1; possibly TRBD1 for D (5 bases). The CDR3 is 15 amino acids. Germline loops: CDR1 KGHSH, CDR2 LQKENI. Trimming removed 4 bases at V and 4 bases at J, with 14 bases between. The CDR3 nucleotides read TGTGCCAGCTCACGAGGTGGGGCCGATTACAATGAGCAGTTCTTC. It translates to CASSRGGADYNEQFF.

The V and J genes are TRBV20-1 and TRBJ2-7; no firm D call. The CDR3 is made up of 10 amino acids. V was cut by 3 bases and J by 5 bases, with 5 bases left in between. CDR1 is DFQATT and CDR2 is SNEGSKA in the germline V gene (reference sequence). The CDR3 nucleotides are TGCAGTGCTAGCCTTCACGAGCAGTACTTC. It codes for CSASLHEQYF.

V usage is TRBV19 and J usage is TRBJ2-7; 8 bases align to TRBD1. The CDR3 consists of 13 residues. After removal of 6 bases from V and 6 bases from J, the junction contained 7 bases not matched to a gene. The germline V gene has CDR1 LNHDA and CDR2 SQIVND (reference sequence). CDR3 in DNA: TGTGCCAGTAGAAGGGGACAGGCCATCGAGCAGTACTTC. Its translation: CASRRGQAIEQYF.

V is TRBV3-1 (or the pseudogene TRBV3-2) and J is TRBJ2-3, with TRBD2 matching 11 bases. The V segment lost 3 bases and the J segment 2 bases; nucleotides outside the gene matches: 4. The CDR3 length is 16 residues. Germline loops: CDR1 LGHDT, CDR2 YNNKEL (reference sequence). The CDR3 DNA follows: TGTGCCAGCAGCCATCGGACTAGCGGGCTCACAGATACGCAGTATTTT. Residues: CASSHRTSGLTDTQYF.